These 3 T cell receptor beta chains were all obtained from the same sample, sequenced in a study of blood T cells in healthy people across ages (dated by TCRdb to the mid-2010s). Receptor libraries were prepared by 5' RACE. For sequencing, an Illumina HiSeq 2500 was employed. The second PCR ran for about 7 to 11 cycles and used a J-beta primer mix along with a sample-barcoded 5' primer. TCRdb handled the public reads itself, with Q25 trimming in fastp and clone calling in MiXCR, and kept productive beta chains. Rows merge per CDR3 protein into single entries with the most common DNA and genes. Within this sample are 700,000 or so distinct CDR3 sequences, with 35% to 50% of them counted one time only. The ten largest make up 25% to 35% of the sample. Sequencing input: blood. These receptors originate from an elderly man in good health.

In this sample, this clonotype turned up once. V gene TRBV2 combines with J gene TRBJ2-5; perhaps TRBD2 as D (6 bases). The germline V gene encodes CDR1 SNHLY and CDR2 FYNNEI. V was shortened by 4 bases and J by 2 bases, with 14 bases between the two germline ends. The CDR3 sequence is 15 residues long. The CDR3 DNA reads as TGTGCCAGCAGTGTACGGGAGAGAAAACAAGAGACCCAGTACTTC. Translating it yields CASSVRERKQETQYF.

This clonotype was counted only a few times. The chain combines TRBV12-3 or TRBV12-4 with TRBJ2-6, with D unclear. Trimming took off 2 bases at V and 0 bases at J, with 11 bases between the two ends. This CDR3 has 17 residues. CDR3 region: CASSLKHSSSGANVLTF. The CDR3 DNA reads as TGTGCCAGCAGTTTAAAACATTCTAGCTCTGGGGCCAACGTCCTGACTTTC.

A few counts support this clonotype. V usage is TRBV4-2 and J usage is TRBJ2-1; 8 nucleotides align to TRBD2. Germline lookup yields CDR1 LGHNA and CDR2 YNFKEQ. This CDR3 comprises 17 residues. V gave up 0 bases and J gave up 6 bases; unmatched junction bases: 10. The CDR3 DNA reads TGTGCCAGCAGCCAAGAGTTCGTCGGGACTAGTCTCAATGAGCAGTTCTTC. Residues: CASSQEFVGTSLNEQFF.